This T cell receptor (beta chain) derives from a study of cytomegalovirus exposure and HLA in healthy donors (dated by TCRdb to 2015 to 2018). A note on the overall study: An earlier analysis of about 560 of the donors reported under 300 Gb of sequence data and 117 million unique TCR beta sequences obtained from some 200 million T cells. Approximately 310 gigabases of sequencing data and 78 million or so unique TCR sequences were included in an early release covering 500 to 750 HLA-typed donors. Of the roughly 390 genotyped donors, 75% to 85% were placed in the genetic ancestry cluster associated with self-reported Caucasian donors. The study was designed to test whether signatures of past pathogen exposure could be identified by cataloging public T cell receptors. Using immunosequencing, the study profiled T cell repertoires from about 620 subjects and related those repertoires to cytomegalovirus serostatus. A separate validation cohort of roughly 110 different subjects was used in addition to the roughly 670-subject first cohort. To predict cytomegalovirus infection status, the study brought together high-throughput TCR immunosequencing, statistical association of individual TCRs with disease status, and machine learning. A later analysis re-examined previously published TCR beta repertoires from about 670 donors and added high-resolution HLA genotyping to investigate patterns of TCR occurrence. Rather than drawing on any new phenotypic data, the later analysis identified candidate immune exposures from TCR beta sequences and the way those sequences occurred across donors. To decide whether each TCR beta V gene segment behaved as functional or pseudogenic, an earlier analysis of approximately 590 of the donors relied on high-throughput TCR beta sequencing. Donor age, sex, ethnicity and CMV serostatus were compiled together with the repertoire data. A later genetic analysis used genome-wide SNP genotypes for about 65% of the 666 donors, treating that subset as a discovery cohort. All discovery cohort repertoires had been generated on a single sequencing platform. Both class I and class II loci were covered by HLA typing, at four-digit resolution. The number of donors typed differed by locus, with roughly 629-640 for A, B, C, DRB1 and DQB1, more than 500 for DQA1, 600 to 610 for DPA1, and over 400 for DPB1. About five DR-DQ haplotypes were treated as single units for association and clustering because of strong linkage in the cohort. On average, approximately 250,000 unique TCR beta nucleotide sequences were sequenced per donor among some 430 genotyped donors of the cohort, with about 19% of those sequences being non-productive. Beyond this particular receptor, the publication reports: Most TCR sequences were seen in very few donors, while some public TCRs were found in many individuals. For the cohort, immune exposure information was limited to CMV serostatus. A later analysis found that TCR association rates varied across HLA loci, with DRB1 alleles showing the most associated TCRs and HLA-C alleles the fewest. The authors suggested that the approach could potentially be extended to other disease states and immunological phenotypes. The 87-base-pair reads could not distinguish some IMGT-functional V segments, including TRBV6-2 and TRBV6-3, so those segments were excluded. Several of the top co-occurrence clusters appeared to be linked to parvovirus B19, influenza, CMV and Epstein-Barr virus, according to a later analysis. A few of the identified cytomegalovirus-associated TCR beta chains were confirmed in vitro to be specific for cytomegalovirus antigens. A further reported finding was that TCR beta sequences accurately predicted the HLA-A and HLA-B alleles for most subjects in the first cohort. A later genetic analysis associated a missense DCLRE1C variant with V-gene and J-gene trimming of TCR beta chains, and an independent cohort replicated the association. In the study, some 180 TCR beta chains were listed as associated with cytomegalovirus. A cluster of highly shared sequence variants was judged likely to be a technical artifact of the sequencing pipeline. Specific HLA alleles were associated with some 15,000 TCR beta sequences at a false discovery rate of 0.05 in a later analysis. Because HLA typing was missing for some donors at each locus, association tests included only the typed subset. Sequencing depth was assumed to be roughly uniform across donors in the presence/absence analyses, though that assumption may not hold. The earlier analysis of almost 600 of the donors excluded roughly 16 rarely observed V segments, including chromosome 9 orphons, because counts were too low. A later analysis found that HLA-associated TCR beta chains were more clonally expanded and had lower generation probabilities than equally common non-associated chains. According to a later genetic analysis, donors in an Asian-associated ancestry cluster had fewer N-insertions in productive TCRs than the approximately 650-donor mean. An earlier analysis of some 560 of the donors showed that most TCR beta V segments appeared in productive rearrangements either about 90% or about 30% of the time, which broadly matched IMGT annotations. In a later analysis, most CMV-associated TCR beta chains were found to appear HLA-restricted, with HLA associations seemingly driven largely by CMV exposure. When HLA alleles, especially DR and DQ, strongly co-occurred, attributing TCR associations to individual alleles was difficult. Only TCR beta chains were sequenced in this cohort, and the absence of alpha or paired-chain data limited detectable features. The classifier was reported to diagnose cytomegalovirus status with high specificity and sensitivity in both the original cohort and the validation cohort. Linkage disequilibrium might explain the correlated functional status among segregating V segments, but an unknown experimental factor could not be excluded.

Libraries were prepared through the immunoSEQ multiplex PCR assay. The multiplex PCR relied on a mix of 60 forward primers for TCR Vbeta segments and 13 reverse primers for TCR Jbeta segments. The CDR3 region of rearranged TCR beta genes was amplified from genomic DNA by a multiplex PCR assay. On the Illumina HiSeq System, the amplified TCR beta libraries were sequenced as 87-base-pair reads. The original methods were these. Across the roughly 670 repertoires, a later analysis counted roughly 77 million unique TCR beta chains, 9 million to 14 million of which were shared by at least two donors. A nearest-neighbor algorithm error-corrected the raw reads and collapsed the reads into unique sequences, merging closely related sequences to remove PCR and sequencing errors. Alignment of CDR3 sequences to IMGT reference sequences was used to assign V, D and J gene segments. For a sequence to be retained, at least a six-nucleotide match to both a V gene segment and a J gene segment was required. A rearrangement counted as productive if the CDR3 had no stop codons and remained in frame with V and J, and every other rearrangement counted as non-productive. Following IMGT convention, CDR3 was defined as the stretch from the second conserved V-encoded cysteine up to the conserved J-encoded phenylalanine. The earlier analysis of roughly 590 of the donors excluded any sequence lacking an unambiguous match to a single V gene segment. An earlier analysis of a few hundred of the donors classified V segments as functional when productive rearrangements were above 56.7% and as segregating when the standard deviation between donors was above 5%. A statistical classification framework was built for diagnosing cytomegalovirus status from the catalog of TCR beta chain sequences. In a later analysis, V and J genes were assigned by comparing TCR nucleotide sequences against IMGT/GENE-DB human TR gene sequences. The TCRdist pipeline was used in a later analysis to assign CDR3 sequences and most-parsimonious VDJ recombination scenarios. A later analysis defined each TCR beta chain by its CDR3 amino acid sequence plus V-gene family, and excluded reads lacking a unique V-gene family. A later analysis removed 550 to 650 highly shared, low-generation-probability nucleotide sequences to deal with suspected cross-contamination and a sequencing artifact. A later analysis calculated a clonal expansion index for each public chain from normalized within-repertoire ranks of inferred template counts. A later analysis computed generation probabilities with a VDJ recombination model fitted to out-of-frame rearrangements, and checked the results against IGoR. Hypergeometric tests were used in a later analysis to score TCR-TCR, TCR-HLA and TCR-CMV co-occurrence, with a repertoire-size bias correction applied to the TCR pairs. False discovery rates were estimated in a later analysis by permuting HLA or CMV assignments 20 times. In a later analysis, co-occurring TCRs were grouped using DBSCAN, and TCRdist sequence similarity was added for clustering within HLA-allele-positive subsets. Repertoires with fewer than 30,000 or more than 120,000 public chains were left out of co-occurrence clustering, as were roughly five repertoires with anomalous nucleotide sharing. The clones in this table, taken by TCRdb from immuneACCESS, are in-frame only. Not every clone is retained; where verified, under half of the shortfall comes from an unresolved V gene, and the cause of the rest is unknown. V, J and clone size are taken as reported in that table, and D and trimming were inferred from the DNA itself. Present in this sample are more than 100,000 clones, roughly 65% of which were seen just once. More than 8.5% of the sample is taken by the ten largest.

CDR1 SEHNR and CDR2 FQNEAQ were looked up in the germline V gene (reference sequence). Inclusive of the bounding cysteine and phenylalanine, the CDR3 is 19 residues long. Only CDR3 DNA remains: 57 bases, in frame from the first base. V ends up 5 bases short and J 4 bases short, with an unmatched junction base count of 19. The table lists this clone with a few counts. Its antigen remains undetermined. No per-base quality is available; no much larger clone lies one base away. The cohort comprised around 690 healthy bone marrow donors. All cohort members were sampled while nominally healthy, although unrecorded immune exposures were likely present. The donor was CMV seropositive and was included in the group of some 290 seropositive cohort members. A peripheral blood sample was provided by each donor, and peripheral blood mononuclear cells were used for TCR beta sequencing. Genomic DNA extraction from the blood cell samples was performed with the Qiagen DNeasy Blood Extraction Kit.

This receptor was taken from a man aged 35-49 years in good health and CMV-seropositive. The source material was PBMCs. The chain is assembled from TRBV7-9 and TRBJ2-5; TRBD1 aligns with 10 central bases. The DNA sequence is TGTGCCAGCAGCCCCCCACCCCGCGGGACAGGGGTTAGTAGAGAGACCCAGTACTTC. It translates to CASSPPPRGTGVSRETQYF.